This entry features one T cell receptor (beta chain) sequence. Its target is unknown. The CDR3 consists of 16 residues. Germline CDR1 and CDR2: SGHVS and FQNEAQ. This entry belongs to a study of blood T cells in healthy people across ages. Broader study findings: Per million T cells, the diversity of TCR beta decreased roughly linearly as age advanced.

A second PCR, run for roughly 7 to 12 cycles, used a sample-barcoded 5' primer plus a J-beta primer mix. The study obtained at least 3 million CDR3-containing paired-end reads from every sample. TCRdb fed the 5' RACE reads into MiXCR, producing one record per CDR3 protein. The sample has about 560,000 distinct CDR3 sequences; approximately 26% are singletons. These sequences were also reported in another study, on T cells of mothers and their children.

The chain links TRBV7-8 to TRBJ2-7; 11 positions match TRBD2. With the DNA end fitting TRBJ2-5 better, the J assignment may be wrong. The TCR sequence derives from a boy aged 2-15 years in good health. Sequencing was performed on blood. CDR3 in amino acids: CASSSTRLAGRETQYF. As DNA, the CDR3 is TGTGCCAGCAGCTCGACCCGACTAGCGGGGCGGGAGACCCAGTACTTC.